Below, 20 T cell receptor beta chains from the same sample are listed, as sequenced in a study of cytomegalovirus exposure and HLA in healthy donors. Researchers ran the PCR with 60 Vbeta and 13 Jbeta primers. TCRdb's copy holds only in-frame clones and misses some; the assay was immunoSEQ multiplex PCR. The sample has about 93,000 clones; over 60% are singletons. The sequenced material came from PBMCs. Receptor source: a boy younger than 18 in good health and CMV-seropositive.

The chain uses TRBV30 and TRBJ2-7, with 8 positions matching TRBD1. Germline values: CDR1 GTSNPN, CDR2 SVGIG (reference sequence). CDR3 length: 12 amino acids. The V segment lost 5 bases and the J segment 9 bases; nucleotides outside the gene matches: 9. The DNA for the CDR3 is TGTGCCTGGGGGGACAGGTCATTCGGGCAGTACTTC. Translated: CAWGDRSFGQYF. Supplemented by reference TRBV30 and TRBJ2-7, the full variable domain reads SQTIHQWPATLVQPVGSPLSLECTVEGTSNPNLYWYRQAAGRGLQLLFYSVGIGQISSEVPQNLSASRPQDRQFILSSKKLLLSDSGFYLCAWGDRSFGQYFGPGTRLTVT.

This clone came up a few times. The chain joins TRBV5-1 to TRBJ2-3; TRBD2 might be the D (5 bases). Between the trimmed V and J ends, which lost 4 bases and 5 bases, there was a span of 17 bases. CDR1 and CDR2 from the germline V gene are SGHRS and YFSETQ. The CDR3 extends over 15 amino acids. This chain's CDR3 is CASSGWGPGGDTQYF. The CDR3 DNA reads TGCGCCAGCAGCGGTTGGGGTCCCGGAGGAGATACGCAGTATTTT.

The chain uses TRBV9 and TRBJ2-7, with 14 bases lining up with TRBD2. Germline values: CDR1 SGDLS, CDR2 YYNGEE. The V segment lost 3 bases and the J segment 7 bases; nucleotides outside the gene matches: 6. The CDR3 runs to 15 residues. DNA for the CDR3: TGTGCCAGCAGCGGGGGACTAGCGGGAGCTCGGGAGCAGTACTTC. This translates into CASSGGLAGAREQYF. The full variable domain, with the rest looked up from reference TRBV9 and TRBJ2-7, is DSGVTQTPKHLITATGQRVTLRCSPRSGDLSVYWYQQSLDQGLQFLIQYYNGEERAKGNILERFSAQQFPDLHSELNLSSLELGDSALYFCASSGGLAGAREQYFGPGTRLTVT.

This chain uses TRBV4-2 with TRBJ2-7, with 10 nucleotides matching TRBD1. The CDR3 contains 14 residues. V was pared by 0 bases and J by 6 bases, with 2 bases of the junction left unmatched. The germline V gene has CDR1 LGHNA and CDR2 YNFKEQ. CDR3 sequence: CASSQEDRGVEQYF. DNA of the CDR3: TGTGCCAGCAGCCAAGAGGACAGGGGGGTCGAGCAGTACTTC.

This chain connects TRBV29-1 to TRBJ2-7; a weak D match, TRBD1 (6 bases). The germline V gene encodes CDR1 SQVTM and CDR2 ANQGSEA. The V end lost 6 bases, the J end lost 4 bases, and 22 bases lay between the germline ends. The length of the CDR3 is 15 residues. CDR3 coding DNA: TGCAGCGTGATCCCCTACAGGGACCCCTTATACGAGCAGTACTTC. This translates into CSVIPYRDPLYEQYF.

V gene TRBV28 combines with J gene TRBJ2-7, with D unresolved. The V end lost 1 base, the J end lost 1 base, and 5 bases lay between the germline ends. The CDR3 is 13 residues long. In germline, CDR1 is MDHEN, CDR2 SYDVKM. CDR3 nucleotide sequence: TGTGCCAGCAGTTTATCACATTCCTACGAGCAGTACTTC. Translation gives CASSLSHSYEQYF.

The rearrangement joins TRBV4-3 to TRBJ2-1, with 8 nucleotides matching TRBD2. Germline CDR1 reads LGHNA; CDR2 reads YSLEER. V trimming: 0 bases; J trimming: 5 bases; junction bases outside the gene matches: 12. There are 18 residues in the CDR3. The CDR3 region is CASSQEPPISGRNNEQFF. CDR3 coding DNA: TGCGCCAGCAGCCAAGAACCCCCCATAAGCGGGAGAAACAATGAGCAGTTCTTC.

This clone was seen more than once but under ten times. J is TRBJ2-1 and V is TRBV15; TRBD2 matches at 9 bases. Germline V gives CDR1 LNHNV, CDR2 YYDKDF (reference sequence). The CDR3 consists of 14 residues. V lost 9 bases, J lost 4 bases, and 7 bases stayed unmatched. The CDR3 nucleotides read TGTGCCACAGCTACCGGACTAGCGTACAATGAGCAGTTCTTC. It encodes CATATGLAYNEQFF.

CDR3 sequence (DNA): TGTGCCAGCAGCTTGGGCCAGGTATACGAGCAGTACTTC. It codes for CASSLGQVYEQYF. V and J are TRBV7-2 and TRBJ2-7; no clear D. CDR1 is SGHTA, CDR2 FQGNSA, per germline. The V end lost 3 bases, the J end lost 4 bases, and 10 bases lay between the germline ends. The CDR3 sequence is 13 residues long.

The chain combines TRBV7-9 with TRBJ2-7; no clear D. The CDR3 totals 15 residues. Trimming cost V 1 base and J 5 bases, with 15 bases left between them. The V gene's germline CDR1 is SEHNR and CDR2 FQNEAQ (reference sequence). The CDR3 sequence: CASSLVPRSTHEQYF. CDR3 nucleotide sequence: TGTGCCAGCAGCTTAGTCCCCCGGTCAACGCACGAGCAGTACTTC.

The J gene is TRBJ2-7, the V gene TRBV5-1, with 7 bases fitting TRBD2. Germline V gives CDR1 SGHRS, CDR2 YFSETQ. The CDR3 runs 14 residues. V was pared by 0 bases and J by 1 base, with 1 base of the junction left unmatched. The CDR3 reads CASSLDGGSYEQYF. The CDR3 region has the DNA TGCGCCAGCAGCTTGGACGGGGGGTCCTACGAGCAGTACTTC.

The rearrangement joins TRBV5-4 to TRBJ2-2; 12 nucleotides match TRBD2. The germline CDR1 and CDR2 sequences are SGHNT and YYREEE (reference sequence). Trimming removed 4 bases from V and 6 bases from J; junction bases left unmatched: 16. The CDR3 consists of 19 residues. The CDR3 spells CASSLPKDRTSGVAGELFF. The CDR3 DNA follows: TGTGCCAGCAGCCTGCCCAAGGATCGGACTAGCGGGGTTGCCGGGGAGCTGTTTTTT. Looking up the rest from reference TRBV5-4 and TRBJ2-2 gives the full variable domain: ETGVTQSPTHLIKTRGQQVTLRCSSQSGHNTVSWYQQALGQGPQFIFQYYREEENGRGNFPPRFSGLQFPNYSSELNVNALELDDSALYLCASSLPKDRTSGVAGELFFGEGSRLTVL.

The rearrangement links TRBV29-1 to TRBJ2-1; TRBD2 matches at 8 bases. With 3 bases clipped from V and 2 bases from J, the junction kept 6 bases outside the gene matches. This CDR3 is built from 15 residues. Germline CDR1 is SQVTM and CDR2 is ANQGSEA. The CDR3: CSVDPSGSPYNEQFF. CDR3 nucleotides: TGCAGCGTTGACCCCAGCGGGAGCCCCTACAATGAGCAGTTCTTC.

The rearrangement joins TRBV5-1 to TRBJ2-5; the match to TRBD2 covers 14 bases. Germline CDR1 and CDR2: SGHRS and YFSETQ. The CDR3 covers 16 residues. The J segment lost 5 bases and the V segment lost 5 bases, leaving 8 bases of the junction unmatched. The CDR3 reads CASRTGTSGRWETQYF. In nucleotides, the CDR3 is TGCGCCAGCAGAACCGGGACTAGCGGGAGATGGGAGACCCAGTACTTC.

The gene calls are TRBV7-9 and TRBJ1-2, with 7 bases identical to TRBD1. V dropped 5 bases and J dropped 4; count of bases not matched to a gene: 4. Germline values: CDR1 SEHNR, CDR2 FQNEAQ (reference sequence). CDR3 length equals 13 residues. The CDR3 reads CASSADRTYGYTF. The CDR3 nucleotides read TGTGCCAGCAGCGCGGACAGGACCTATGGCTACACCTTC. The complete variable domain, with remaining parts taken from reference TRBV7-9 and TRBJ1-2, reads DTGVSQNPRHKITKRGQNVTFRCDPISEHNRLYWYRQTLGQGPEFLTYFQNEAQLEKSRLLSDRFSAERPKGSFSTLEIQRTEQGDSAMYLCASSADRTYGYTFGSGTRLTVV.

Concerning this clone: The sample contains more than one DNA sequence encoding this CDR3. The gene calls are TRBV19 and TRBJ1-1; the match to TRBD1 covers 7 bases. This CDR3 region has 14 residues. V shed 6 bases, J shed 8 bases, and the junction held 12 bases outside the gene matches. CDR1 and CDR2 (germline): LNHDA, SQIVND (reference sequence). The CDR3 reads CASRSSGTATEAFF. The CDR3 DNA sequence: TGTGCCAGTAGGAGCTCCGGGACAGCTACCGAAGCTTTCTTT.

This clone has only a few counts. The chain has TRBV5-1 and TRBJ2-7; 7 bases line up with TRBD1. This CDR3 region has 15 residues. V lost 0 bases to trimming and J lost 5 bases; unmatched junction nucleotides: 8. CDR1 and CDR2 from the germline V gene are SGHRS and YFSETQ. The CDR3 nucleotides are TGCGCCAGCAGCTTGGGGGGACAGTACCGGGACGAGCAGTACTTC. Its translation: CASSLGGQYRDEQYF.

This chain connects TRBV5-1 to TRBJ2-1; 12 nucleotides line up with TRBD2. The CDR3 has 17 amino acids. The junction had 13 bases not matched to a gene; V was cut back by 4 bases and J by 8 bases. CDR1 and CDR2 from the germline V gene are SGHRS and YFSETQ. DNA of the CDR3: TGCGCCAGCAGCATCCGCCCCGGACTAGCGGGGACCCATGAGCAGTTCTTC. Translation gives CASSIRPGLAGTHEQFF.

The J gene is TRBJ2-7, the V gene TRBV27; D is unclear. With 5 bases removed from V and 0 bases from J, the gap between germline ends came to 5 bases. The CDR3 totals 12 residues. Germline CDR1 MNHEY, CDR2 SMNVEV (reference sequence). Written as DNA, the CDR3 is TGTGCCAGCAGTCCCAGCTCCTACGAGCAGTACTTC. It encodes CASSPSSYEQYF.

This clone was detected only a few times. The J gene is TRBJ2-7, the V gene TRBV5-6, with 11 bases fitting TRBD2. Germline trimming cut 4 bases from V and 5 bases from J; bases unmatched to any gene: 5. Germline values: CDR1 SGHDT, CDR2 YYEEEE. The CDR3 consists of 14 residues. The CDR3 DNA sequence: TGTGCCAGCAGCCCGGGACTAGCGGAGGACGAGCAGTACTTC. It encodes CASSPGLAEDEQYF.